These T cell receptor beta chains were read from a single sample in a study of T cell responses to AZD1222 COVID-19 vaccine. Profiling relied on immunoSEQ multiplex PCR, and the TCRdb table lists in-frame clones only, not all of them. The sample yields about 150,000 clones, about 91% seen once. The input for sequencing was peripheral blood, taken on day 0 of AZD1222 vaccination. The origin of the receptors is an adult in good health. Each CDR3 is given with its conserved first and last residue. Fields, in order: D gene, V gene, J gene, clone size, CDR3 DNA, CDR3 protein. The D gene is left open where the match is weak. The size of a clone is reported for some rows only, either as once, few or many, or as a class for expanded clones.

TRBD2,TRBV5-1,TRBJ2-7,once,TGCGCCAGCAGCCCCCCACTAGCGGGAGCCCCCTACGAGCAGTACTTC,CASSPPLAGAPYEQYF
TRBD2,TRBV12-3/TRBV12-4,TRBJ2-5,.,TGTGCCAGCAGTTTACTAGCGGGGGAGACCCAGTACTTC,CASSLLAGETQYF
.,TRBV5-5,TRBJ2-7,.,TGTGCCAGCAGCTTGCTTCCAGCCACAAACTACGAGCAGTACTTC,CASSLLPATNYEQYF
.,TRBV5-1,TRBJ1-2,.,TGCGCCAGCAGCTTGGCAGGGCAGGGGGGCTACACCTTC,CASSLAGQGGYTF
TRBD2,TRBV4-1,TRBJ2-5,.,TGCGCCAGCAGCCAAAGCGGGGACCAAGAGACCCAGTACTTC,CASSQSGDQETQYF
.,TRBV10-1,TRBJ2-3,.,TGCGCCAGCAGTGGCGGGGCCGACACAGATACGCAGTATTTT,CASSGGADTDTQYF
.,TRBV7-6,TRBJ1-5,.,TGTGCCAGCAGCCCCTCGGTTGGGGATCAGCCCCAGCATTTT,CASSPSVGDQPQHF
TRBD2,TRBV4-2,TRBJ2-7,once,TGTGCCAGCAGCCAACACCCGCTTACCGGACTAGCGGTTTTCTACGAGCAGTACTTC,CASSQHPLTGLAVFYEQYF
.,TRBV5-4,TRBJ2-7,.,TGTGCCAGCAGCTATGGGGGGCTGGGTAACGAGCAGTACTTC,CASSYGGLGNEQYF
.,TRBV4-2,TRBJ1-2,.,TGTGCCAGCAGCCAAGATACGTACGCGGGGGATGGCTACACCTTC,CASSQDTYAGDGYTF
.,TRBV19,TRBJ2-7,.,TGTGCCAGTAGTATGACAGGAAGCTCCTACGAGCAGTACTTC,CASSMTGSSYEQYF
.,TRBV30,TRBJ2-7,.,TGTGCCTGGAGTCAGCGCACCCCCGGCGAGCAGTACTTC,CAWSQRTPGEQYF
.,TRBV27,TRBJ1-6,.,TGTGCCAGCAGCACAAACCAGGGGATGGGTAATTCACCCCTCCACTTT,CASSTNQGMGNSPLHF
.,TRBV12-1,TRBJ2-7,.,TGTGCCAGCAGCCTCGGGTTGGGGGGCCACGAGCAGTACTTC,CASSLGLGGHEQYF
.,TRBV11-2,TRBJ2-1,.,TGTGCCAGCAGCTTAGCACGCAACAATGAGCAGTTCTTC,CASSLARNNEQFF
.,TRBV29-1,TRBJ2-7,.,TGCAGCGTTATGGAGGGATACTACGAGCAGTACTTC,CSVMEGYYEQYF
.,TRBV9,TRBJ1-1,.,TGTGCCAGCAGCTCGACAATTGGAACGAACACTGAAGCTTTCTTT,CASSSTIGTNTEAFF
TRBD1,TRBV5-1,TRBJ1-1,.,TGCGCCAGCAGCTTGGGACAGGGAAGCCCCACTGAAGCTTTCTTT,CASSLGQGSPTEAFF
.,TRBV10-3,TRBJ2-1,.,TGTGCCATCTCCCAAAAGCAGGGGGGCCCCAACAATGAGCAGTTCTTC,CAISQKQGGPNNEQFF
TRBD1,TRBV19,TRBJ1-4,.,TGTGCCAGTAGTAGGGACAGCTTGGCAACTAATGAAAAACTGTTTTTT,CASSRDSLATNEKLFF
.,TRBV11-1,TRBJ2-7,.,TGTGCCAGCAGCTTAGCGGTCGGACGCTACGAGCAGTACTTC,CASSLAVGRYEQYF
TRBD2,TRBV9,TRBJ2-5,.,TGTGCCAGCAGCGTAGCTGGGCTAGCGGTAGAAGAGACCCAGTACTTC,CASSVAGLAVEETQYF
.,TRBV9,TRBJ1-1,.,TGTGCCAGCAGCGTAGGCCCAGGGCAATGGACTGAAGCTTTCTTT,CASSVGPGQWTEAFF
.,TRBV18,TRBJ2-7,.,TGTGCCAGCTCCGCTCTGGAGACCTACGAGCAGTACTTC,CASSALETYEQYF
TRBD1,TRBV18,TRBJ1-3,.,TGTGCCAGCTCACCCACAGGGGCTGGAAACACCATATATTTT,CASSPTGAGNTIYF
TRBD2,TRBV5-1,TRBJ2-3,.,TGCGCCAGCAGCTTACCTAATAGCGGGACAAGCACAGATACGCAGTATTTT,CASSLPNSGTSTDTQYF
.,TRBV3-1/TRBV3-2,TRBJ1-5,.,TGTGCCAGCAGCCAAGATTCCGTAACTCAGCCCCAGCATTTT,CASSQDSVTQPQHF
.,TRBV5-6,TRBJ2-7,.,TGTGCCAGCAGCTTATTGAGCGGCGGCTCCTACGAGCAGTACTTC,CASSLLSGGSYEQYF
.,TRBV4-1,TRBJ2-4,.,TGCGCCAGCAGCCAAGGTCAGGGTTTAGCCAAAAACATTCAGTACTTC,CASSQGQGLAKNIQYF
.,TRBV7-9,TRBJ2-7,.,TGTGCCAGCAGCTTCTCGGGCGGACGCACGAGAGAGCAGTACTTC,CASSFSGGRTREQYF
.,TRBV6-6,TRBJ1-1,.,TGTGCCAGCAGTCCCACAACTGTGGCAGCTTTCTTT,CASSPTTVAAFF
.,TRBV4-1,TRBJ2-7,.,TGCGCCAGCAGCCAAGAGGGAGGGACAGCTTCCTACGAGCAGTACTTC,CASSQEGGTASYEQYF
.,TRBV5-8,TRBJ1-1,.,TGTGCCAGCAGTACCAGGGGCGGGAACACTGAAGCTTTCTTT,CASSTRGGNTEAFF
TRBD1,TRBV18,TRBJ1-4,.,TGTGCCAGCTCACCGAATACAGGGGCTAATGAAAAACTGTTTTTT,CASSPNTGANEKLFF
.,TRBV13,TRBJ2-7,.,TGTGCCAGCAGCCGTACGGGCCCCCTATACGAGCAGTACTTC,CASSRTGPLYEQYF
.,TRBV5-4,TRBJ1-1,.,TGTGCCAGCAGCTTGTCTCAGAACACTGAAGCTTTCTTT,CASSLSQNTEAFF
.,TRBV11-2,TRBJ1-1,.,TGTGCCAGCAGCTTACCCACGGACAGAGGGGGAGAAGCTTTCTTT,CASSLPTDRGGEAFF
.,TRBV3-1/TRBV3-2,TRBJ2-1,.,TGTGCCAGCAGCAGAAAAGGGAGTGAGCAGTTCTTC,CASSRKGSEQFF
.,TRBV28,TRBJ2-7,.,TGTGCCAGCAGTTTATTGTCTTGGGCCGCCTACGAGCAGTACTTC,CASSLLSWAAYEQYF
.,TRBV5-6,TRBJ2-3,.,TGTGCCAGCAGCTTGGGAGCCGGGCGGGATACGCAGTATTTT,CASSLGAGRDTQYF
.,TRBV6-5,TRBJ1-6,.,TGTGCCAGCAGTTACTCGGCCAGCTATAATTCACCCCTCCACTTT,CASSYSASYNSPLHF
TRBD2,TRBV4-1,TRBJ2-7,.,TGCGCCAGCAGCCAAGATTGGGAACTAGCGGCCCGAGGGGACTACGAGCAGTACTTC,CASSQDWELAARGDYEQYF
.,TRBV6-5,TRBJ1-5,.,TGTGCCAGCAGTTACGGTCGGGGGAGGCAGCCCCAGCATTTT,CASSYGRGRQPQHF
.,TRBV7-8,TRBJ1-2,few,TGTGCCAGCAGCTTCGGGGCCTCGACAACCTATGGCTACACCTTC,CASSFGASTTYGYTF
TRBD1,TRBV5-1,TRBJ2-5,.,TGCGCCAGCAGCTTTGGGACAGGGCCCCAAGAGACCCAGTACTTC,CASSFGTGPQETQYF